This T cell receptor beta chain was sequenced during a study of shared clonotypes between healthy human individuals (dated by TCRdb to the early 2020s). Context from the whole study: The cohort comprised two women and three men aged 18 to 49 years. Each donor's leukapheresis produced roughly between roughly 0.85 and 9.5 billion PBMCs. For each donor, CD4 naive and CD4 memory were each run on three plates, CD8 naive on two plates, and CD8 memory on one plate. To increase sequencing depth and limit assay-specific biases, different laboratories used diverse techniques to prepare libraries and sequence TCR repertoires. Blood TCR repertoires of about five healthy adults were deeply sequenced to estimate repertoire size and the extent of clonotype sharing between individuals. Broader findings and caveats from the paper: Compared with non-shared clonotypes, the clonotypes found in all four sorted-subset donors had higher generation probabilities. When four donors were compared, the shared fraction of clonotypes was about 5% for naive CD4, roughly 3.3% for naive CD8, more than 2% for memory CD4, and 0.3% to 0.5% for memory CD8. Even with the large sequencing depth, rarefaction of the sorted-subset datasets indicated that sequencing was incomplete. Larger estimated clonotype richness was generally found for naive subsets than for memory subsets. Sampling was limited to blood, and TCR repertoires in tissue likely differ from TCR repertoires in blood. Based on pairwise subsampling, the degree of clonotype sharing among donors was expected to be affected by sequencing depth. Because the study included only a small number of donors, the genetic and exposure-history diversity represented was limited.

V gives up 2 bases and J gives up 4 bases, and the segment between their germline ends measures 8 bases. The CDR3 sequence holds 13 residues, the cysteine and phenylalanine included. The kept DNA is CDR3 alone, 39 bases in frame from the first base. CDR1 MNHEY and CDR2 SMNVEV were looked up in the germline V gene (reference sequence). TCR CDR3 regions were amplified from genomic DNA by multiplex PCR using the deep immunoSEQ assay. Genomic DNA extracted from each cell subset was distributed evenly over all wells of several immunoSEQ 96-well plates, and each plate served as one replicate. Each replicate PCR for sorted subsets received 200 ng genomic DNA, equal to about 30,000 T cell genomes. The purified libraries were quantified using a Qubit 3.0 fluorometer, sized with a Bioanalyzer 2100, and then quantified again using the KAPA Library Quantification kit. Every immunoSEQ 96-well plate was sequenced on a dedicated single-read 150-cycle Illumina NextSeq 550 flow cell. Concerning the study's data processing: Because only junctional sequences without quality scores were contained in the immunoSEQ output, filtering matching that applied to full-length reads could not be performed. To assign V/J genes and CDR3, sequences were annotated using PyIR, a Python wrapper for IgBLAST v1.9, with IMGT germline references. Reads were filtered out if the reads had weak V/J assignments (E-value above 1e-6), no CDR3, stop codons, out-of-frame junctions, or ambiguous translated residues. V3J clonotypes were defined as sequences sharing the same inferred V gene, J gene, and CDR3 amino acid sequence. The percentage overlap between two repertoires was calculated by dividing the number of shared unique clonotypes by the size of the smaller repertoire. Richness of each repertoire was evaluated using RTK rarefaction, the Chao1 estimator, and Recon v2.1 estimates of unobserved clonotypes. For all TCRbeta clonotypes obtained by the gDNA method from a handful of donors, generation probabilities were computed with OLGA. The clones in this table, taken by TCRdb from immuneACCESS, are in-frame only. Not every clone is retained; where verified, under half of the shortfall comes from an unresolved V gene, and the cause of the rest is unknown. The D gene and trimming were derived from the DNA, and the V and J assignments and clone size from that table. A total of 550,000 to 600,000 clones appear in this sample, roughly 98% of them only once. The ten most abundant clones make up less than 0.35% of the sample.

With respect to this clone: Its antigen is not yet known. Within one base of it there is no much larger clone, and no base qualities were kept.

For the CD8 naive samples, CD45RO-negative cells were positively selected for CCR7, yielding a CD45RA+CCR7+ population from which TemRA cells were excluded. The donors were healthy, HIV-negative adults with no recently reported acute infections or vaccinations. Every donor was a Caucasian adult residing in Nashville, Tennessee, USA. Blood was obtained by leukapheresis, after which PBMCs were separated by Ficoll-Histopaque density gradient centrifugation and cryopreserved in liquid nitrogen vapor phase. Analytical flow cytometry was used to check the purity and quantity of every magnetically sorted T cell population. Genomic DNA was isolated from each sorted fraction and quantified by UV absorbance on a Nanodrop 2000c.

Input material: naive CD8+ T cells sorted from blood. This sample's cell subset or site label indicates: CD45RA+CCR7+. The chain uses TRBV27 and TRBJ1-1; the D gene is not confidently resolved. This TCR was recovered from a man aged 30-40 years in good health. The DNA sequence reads TGTGCCAGCAGTTTAGGGCTAAGCACTGAAGCTTTCTTT. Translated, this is CASSLGLSTEAFF.